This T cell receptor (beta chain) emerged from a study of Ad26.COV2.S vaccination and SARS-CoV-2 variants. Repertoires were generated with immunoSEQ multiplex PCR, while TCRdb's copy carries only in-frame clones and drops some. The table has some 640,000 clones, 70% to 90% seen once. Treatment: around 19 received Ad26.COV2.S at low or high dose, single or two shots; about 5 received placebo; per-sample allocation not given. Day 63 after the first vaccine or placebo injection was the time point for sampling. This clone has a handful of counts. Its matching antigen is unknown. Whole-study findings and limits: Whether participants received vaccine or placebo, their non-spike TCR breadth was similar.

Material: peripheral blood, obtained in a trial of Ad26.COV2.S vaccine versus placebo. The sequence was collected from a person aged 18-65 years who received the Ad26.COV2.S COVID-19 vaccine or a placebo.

The CDR3 bases are TGTGCCAGCAGCCATGTGGGCAGTGGCTACACCTTC. Amino acid sequence: CASSHVGSGYTF. This chain links TRBV3-1 (or the pseudogene TRBV3-2) with TRBJ1-2, with D hard to call. This CDR3 region has 12 residues. V lost 3 bases to trimming and J lost 7 bases, with 9 bases between them. CDR1 and CDR2 from the germline V gene are LGHDT and YNNKEL (reference sequence).